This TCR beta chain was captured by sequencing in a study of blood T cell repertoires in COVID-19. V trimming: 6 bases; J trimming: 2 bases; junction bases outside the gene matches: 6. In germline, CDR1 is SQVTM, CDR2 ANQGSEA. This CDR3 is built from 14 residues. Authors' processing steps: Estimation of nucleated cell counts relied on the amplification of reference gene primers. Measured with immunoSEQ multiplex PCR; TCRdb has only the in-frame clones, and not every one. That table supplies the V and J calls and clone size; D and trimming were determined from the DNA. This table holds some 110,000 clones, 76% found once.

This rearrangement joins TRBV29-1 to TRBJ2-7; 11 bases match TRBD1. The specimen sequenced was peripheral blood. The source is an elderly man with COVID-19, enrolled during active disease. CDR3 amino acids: CSVHGTGGTYEQYF. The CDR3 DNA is TGCAGCGTCCACGGGACAGGGGGTACCTACGAGCAGTACTTC.